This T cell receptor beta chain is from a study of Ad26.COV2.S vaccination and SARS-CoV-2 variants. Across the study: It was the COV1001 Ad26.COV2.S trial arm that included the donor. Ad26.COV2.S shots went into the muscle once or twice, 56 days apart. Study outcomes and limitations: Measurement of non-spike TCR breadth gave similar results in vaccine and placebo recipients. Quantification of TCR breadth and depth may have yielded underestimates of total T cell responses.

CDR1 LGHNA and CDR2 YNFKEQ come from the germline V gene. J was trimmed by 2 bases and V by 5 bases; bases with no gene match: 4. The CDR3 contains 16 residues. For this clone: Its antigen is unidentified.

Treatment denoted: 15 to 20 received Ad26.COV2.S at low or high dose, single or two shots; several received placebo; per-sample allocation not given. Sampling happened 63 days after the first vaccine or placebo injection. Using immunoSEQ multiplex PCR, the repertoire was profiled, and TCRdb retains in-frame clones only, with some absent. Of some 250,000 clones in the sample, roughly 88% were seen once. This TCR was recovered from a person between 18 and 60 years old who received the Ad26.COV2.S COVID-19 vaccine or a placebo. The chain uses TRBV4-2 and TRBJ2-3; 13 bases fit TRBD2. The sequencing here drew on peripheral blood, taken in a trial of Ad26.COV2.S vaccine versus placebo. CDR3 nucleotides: TGTGCCAGCAGCGAAACTAGCGGGGGGGCCACAGATACGCAGTATTTT. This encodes CASSETSGGATDTQYF.